The present T cell receptor beta chain was sequenced within a study of blood T cell repertoires in COVID-19. About the study: T cells, B-cell-depleted T cells, or PBMCs supplied cDNA or gDNA.

V was cut by 0 bases and J by 2 bases, with 5 bases left in between. CDR3 length equals 15 residues. The germline gives CDR1 SGHDN, CDR2 FVKESK. Clones were read by immunoSEQ multiplex PCR, and TCRdb kept only the in-frame ones, dropping some. The table shows around 150,000 clones, with roughly 86% occurring only once. The TCR sequence derives from a man aged 45-65 years with active or convalescent COVID-19. The sequenced material came from peripheral blood. V gene TRBV14 combines with J gene TRBJ1-6; D is unresolved. The chain's CDR3 is CASSQEQTYNSPLHF. Here the CDR3 DNA reads TGTGCCAGCAGCCAAGAGCAGACCTATAATTCACCCCTCCACTTT.